The 30 T cell receptor beta chains below come from one sample, sequenced in a study of OX40 agonist ivuxolimab in advanced cancers. Profiling relied on immunoSEQ multiplex PCR, and the TCRdb table lists in-frame clones only, not all of them. Counted here are tens of thousands of clones, about 88% occurring once; the ten biggest clones make up around 2.1%. This sample comprised CD4+ or CD8+ T cells sorted from blood, obtained in a trial of the OX40 agonist ivuxolimab. The receptors stem from an adult with an advanced solid tumor such as melanoma, head and neck, liver or kidney cancer.

The chain is built from TRBV5-1 and TRBJ2-3, with D unresolved. The CDR3 extends over 15 amino acids. The germline V gene has CDR1 SGHRS and CDR2 YFSETQ. V gave up 0 bases and J gave up 4 bases, with 12 bases separating them. The CDR3 reads CASSLGLLGPDTQYF. CDR3 nucleotide sequence: TGCGCCAGCAGCTTGGGACTTCTAGGTCCAGATACGCAGTATTTT.

The chain uses TRBV7-3 and TRBJ1-5; D not certain. Germline CDR1 is SGHTA and CDR2 is FQGTGA. The CDR3 consists of 14 residues. Trimming removed 0 bases at V and 2 bases at J, with 5 bases between. CDR3 sequence (DNA): TGTGCCAGCAGCTTAACAGGGCGCAATCAGCCCCAGCATTTT. Translation: CASSLTGRNQPQHF.

The rearrangement uses TRBV18 and TRBJ2-2, with D unclear. CDR3 size: 14 residues. Germline V gene sequence: CDR1 KGHSH, CDR2 LQKENI. The germline V and J ends were trimmed by 3 bases and 1 base, with 6 bases remaining between them. The chain's CDR3 is CASSPLRNTGELFF. The CDR3 region has the DNA TGTGCCAGCTCACCCCTTCGGAACACCGGGGAGCTGTTTTTT.

This clone was found a few times. The chain couples TRBV19 to TRBJ2-1; 8 bases agree with TRBD1. The CDR3 sequence is 14 residues long. CDR1 and CDR2 from the germline V gene are LNHDA and SQIVND (reference sequence). V shed 2 bases, J shed 7 bases, and the junction held 4 bases outside the gene matches. The CDR3: CASSIITGGNEQFF. The CDR3 region has the DNA TGTGCCAGTAGTATAATCACAGGGGGGAATGAGCAGTTCTTC.

This clone was observed a few times. J is TRBJ2-4 and V is TRBV19; 10 positions match TRBD1. The V and J ends lost 4 bases and 8 bases, in that order; junction bases with no gene match: 11. The V gene's germline CDR1 is LNHDA and CDR2 SQIVND (reference sequence). The CDR3 consists of 16 residues. The CDR3 DNA is TGTGCCAGTAGTACCTCCCGGGACAGGGGATCATACATTCAGTACTTC. It is translated as CASSTSRDRGSYIQYF.

Comments on this clone: At one end, the junction sequence differs from germline, possibly due to a read error. Other DNA sequences within the sample encode an identical CDR3. The chain employs TRBV11-2 and TRBJ2-7; TRBD2 agrees at 11 bases. CDR3 length: 15 residues. Germline V lookup: CDR1 SGHAT, CDR2 FQNNGV. The CDR3 loop is CASRVSGRASDEQYF. CDR3 nucleotide sequence: TGCGCCAGCAGGGTTAGCGGGAGGGCCTCCGACGAGCAGTACTTC.

The chain combines TRBV19 with TRBJ1-3, with 10 bases matching TRBD1. The germline CDR1 and CDR2 sequences are LNHDA and SQIVND (reference sequence). Germline trimming cut 7 bases from V and 0 bases from J; bases unmatched to any gene: 3. The CDR3 loop spans 15 amino acids. This chain's CDR3 is CASTRDRGSGNTIYF. The CDR3 DNA sequence: TGTGCCAGTACCAGGGACAGGGGCTCTGGAAACACCATATATTTT.

The chain joins TRBV9 to TRBJ2-7; 9 nucleotides agree with TRBD2. Trimming at V came to 0 bases and at J to 7 bases, leaving 11 bases not matched to a gene. Germline V lookup: CDR1 SGDLS, CDR2 YYNGEE. The CDR3 covers 16 residues. The CDR3 DNA sequence: TGTGCCAGCAGCGTAGGTTCAGCGGGAGGCCCTGTGGAGCAGTACTTC. It specifies CASSVGSAGGPVEQYF.

The genes are TRBV5-1 and TRBJ1-1; the D is unclear. The germline V gene has CDR1 SGHRS and CDR2 YFSETQ. The germline V and J ends were trimmed by 3 bases and 5 bases, with 17 bases remaining between them. CDR3 size: 15 residues. Written as DNA, the CDR3 is TGCGCCAGCAGCTCACCAAATGGAGTAGGGACTGAAGCTTTCTTT. Translation gives CASSSPNGVGTEAFF.

The chain carries TRBV9 and TRBJ2-7; D remains ambiguous. The V end was cut by 0 bases, the J end by 5 bases, with 15 bases between. This CDR3 is 15 amino acids long. Germline loops: CDR1 SGDLS, CDR2 YYNGEE. This CDR3 is CASSVATASGNEQYF. CDR3 in DNA: TGTGCCAGCAGCGTAGCCACAGCCTCTGGAAACGAGCAGTACTTC.

The genes are TRBV11-1 and TRBJ2-7; the match to TRBD1 covers 9 bases. Looked up from germline, CDR1 is SGHAT and CDR2 is FQDESV (reference sequence). CDR3 length: 17 residues. V was clipped by 0 bases and J by 3 bases; unmatched bases: 9. CDR3 protein: CASSLASTGGANYEQYF. CDR3 coding DNA: TGTGCCAGCAGCTTAGCAAGCACAGGGGGCGCAAACTACGAGCAGTACTTC.

This chain connects TRBV9 to TRBJ2-5; 8 bases map to TRBD2. Germline CDR1 SGDLS, CDR2 YYNGEE. The CDR3 contains 16 residues. V trimming: 4 bases; J trimming: 7 bases; junction bases outside the gene matches: 15. CDR3 sequence: CASSPGTRGGFATQYF. In DNA form, the CDR3 reads TGTGCCAGCAGCCCCGGGACTAGAGGGGGGTTCGCGACCCAGTACTTC.

Notes on this clone: The CDR3 does not close with the conserved phenylalanine or tryptophan, likely indicating a read error. The DNA is omitted, as the CDR3 cannot be located on it reliably, and the CDR3 follows TCRdb's listing. V and J are TRBV6-1 and TRBJ2-3; the D call of TRBD2 is as the table states it, not checked on the DNA. CDR1 and CDR2 (germline): MNHNS, SASEGT. The CDR3 length is 13 residues, termini included. CDR3 residues: CASSEEAGLAVCS.

V is TRBV7-3 and J is TRBJ2-7, with a possible D match to TRBD1 (5 bases). This CDR3 has 13 amino acids. CDR1 and CDR2 (germline): SGHTA, FQGTGA. The V gene lost 4 bases and the J gene lost 5 bases, with 12 bases spanning the gap. The chain's CDR3 is CASSSNGHNEQYF. The CDR3 DNA is TGTGCCAGCAGCTCCAATGGACATAACGAGCAGTACTTC.

J is TRBJ1-1 and V is TRBV2; the D is unclear. Per the germline V gene, CDR1 is SNHLY and CDR2 is FYNNEI. Trimming removed 1 base from V and 1 base from J, with 10 bases in between. This CDR3 is built from 15 residues. As DNA, the CDR3 is TGTGCCAGCAGTGAAGGTTGGGTTTCGAACACTGAAGCTTTCTTT. This codes for CASSEGWVSNTEAFF.

The chain combines TRBV5-4 with TRBJ2-7; 11 nucleotides align to TRBD2. This CDR3 has 13 amino acids. From germline, CDR1 is SGHNT and CDR2 YYREEE (reference sequence). J was trimmed by 2 bases and V by 6 bases; bases with no gene match: 1. The CDR3 nucleotides are TGTGCCAGCACGACTAGCGGGACCTACGAGCAGTACTTC. It yields the protein CASTTSGTYEQYF.

This chain joins TRBV28 and TRBJ2-5, with D perhaps assigned TRBD1 or TRBD2 (5 bases each). V lost 5 bases and J lost 2, with 15 bases in between. Germline values: CDR1 MDHEN, CDR2 SYDVKM. The CDR3 contains 15 residues. Written as DNA, the CDR3 is TGTGCCAGCAGTCGACCGGGACGGTCACAAGAGACCCAGTACTTC. Translation: CASSRPGRSQETQYF.

The chain combines TRBV11-2 with TRBJ2-5, with 7 bases fitting TRBD1. V dropped 2 bases and J dropped 6; count of bases not matched to a gene: 6. The germline CDR1 and CDR2 sequences are SGHAT and FQNNGV. This CDR3 has 14 residues. For the CDR3, the DNA is TGTGCCAGCAGCTTATTACAGGGGAGACAGACCCAGTACTTC. Translation: CASSLLQGRQTQYF. Full variable domain (remainder filled in from reference TRBV11-2 and TRBJ2-5): EAGVAQSPRYKIIEKRQSVAFWCNPISGHATLYWYQQILGQGPKLLIQFQNNGVVDDSQLPKDRFSAERLKGVDSTLKIQPAKLEDSAVYLCASSLLQGRQTQYFGPGTRLLVL.

The CDR3: CASSQASGRYEQYF. DNA for the CDR3: TGTGCCAGCAGTCAAGCTAGCGGGAGGTACGAGCAGTACTTC. The chain links TRBV27 to TRBJ2-7, with TRBD2 matching over 11 bases. The CDR3 has 14 amino acids. Germline V gene lookup returns CDR1 MNHEY and CDR2 SMNVEV (reference sequence). Trimming at V came to 5 bases and at J to 4 bases, leaving 4 bases not matched to a gene.

The rearrangement uses TRBV9 and TRBJ1-4, with D possibly TRBD1 on 6 matching bases. This CDR3 spans 15 amino acids. Trimming took off 0 bases at V and 7 bases at J, with 13 bases between the two ends. The germline V gene has CDR1 SGDLS and CDR2 YYNGEE. The CDR3 nucleotides read TGTGCCAGCAGCGTAGAGGGGGGGCTGGGTGAAAAACTGTTTTTT. Translating it yields CASSVEGGLGEKLFF.

The chain combines TRBV9 with TRBJ1-2; a weak D match, TRBD1 (6 bases). The CDR3 spans 14 residues. Between the trimmed V and J ends, which lost 0 bases and 7 bases, there was a span of 13 bases. CDR1 and CDR2 from the germline V gene are SGDLS and YYNGEE. The CDR3 region has the DNA TGTGCCAGCAGCGTAGATATAGGGGGAACTGGCTACACCTTC. Translation: CASSVDIGGTGYTF.

The chain joins TRBV5-4 to TRBJ2-7; weak D call: TRBD2 (5 bases). The CDR3 is 13 residues long. Germline loops: CDR1 SGHNT, CDR2 YYREEE (reference sequence). Trimming took off 3 bases at V and 3 bases at J, with 10 bases between the two ends. The CDR3: CASSSGLNYEQYF. CDR3 in DNA: TGTGCCAGCAGCTCCGGACTCAACTACGAGCAGTACTTC.

Here the CDR3 reads CASRSRDRGTDTQYF. The CDR3 DNA follows: TGTGCCAGCAGATCCCGGGACAGAGGCACAGATACGCAGTATTTT. The chain uses TRBV6-1 and TRBJ2-3, with 7 bases that match TRBD1. The germline gives CDR1 MNHNS, CDR2 SASEGT. V was clipped by 6 bases and J by 1 base; unmatched bases: 7. This CDR3 has 15 amino acids.

J is TRBJ1-5 and V is TRBV28; maybe TRBD1 (5 bases). The CDR3 extends over 15 amino acids. CDR1 is MDHEN and CDR2 is SYDVKM in the germline V gene. Trimming cost V 5 bases and J 3 bases, with 14 bases left between them. CDR3: CASSPPGGNNQPQHF. The CDR3 DNA reads as TGTGCCAGCAGTCCACCGGGGGGTAACAATCAGCCCCAGCATTTT.

In its sample, this clone was seen once. The chain is built from TRBV15 and TRBJ1-2; a weak D match, TRBD1 (6 bases). Trimming took off 1 base at V and 6 bases at J, with 15 bases between the two ends. The germline V gene encodes CDR1 LNHNV and CDR2 YYDKDF (reference sequence). This CDR3 region has 15 residues. The CDR3 here is CATSRADSLGDGYTF. For the CDR3, the DNA is TGTGCCACCAGCAGAGCGGACAGCCTGGGTGATGGCTACACCTTC.

This clone was detected once. The chain joins TRBV10-1 to TRBJ2-7; no reliable D call. The CDR3 covers 12 residues. CDR1 is WNHNN, CDR2 SYGVQD, per germline (reference sequence). With 2 bases removed from V and 4 bases from J, the gap between germline ends came to 6 bases. The CDR3 bases are TGCGCCAGCAGTGAGGTGGGATACGAGCAGTACTTC. Translation gives CASSEVGYEQYF.

CDR3 region: CASSLTRLGQGRGRTDTQYF. As DNA, the CDR3 is TGCGCCAGCAGCCTAACCCGGCTCGGACAGGGAAGAGGGCGAACAGATACGCAGTATTTT. The chain carries TRBV5-1 and TRBJ2-3, with 8 bases fitting TRBD1. CDR3 length: 20 residues. V shed 4 bases and J 3 bases; nucleotides not matched to a gene: 22. In germline, CDR1 is SGHRS, CDR2 YFSETQ.

The chain is built from TRBV28 and TRBJ1-5; D possibly corresponds to TRBD1 (5 bases). V lost 5 bases to trimming and J lost 5 bases, with 10 bases between them. The V gene's germline CDR1 is MDHEN and CDR2 SYDVKM. This CDR3 has 13 amino acids. CDR3 DNA: TGTGCCAGCAGTCCTCTGGGGGATCAGCCCCAGCATTTT. It encodes CASSPLGDQPQHF.

By share, this clone counts as medium-sized. The J gene is TRBJ1-5, the V gene TRBV19, with TRBD1 matching over 8 bases. In germline, CDR1 is LNHDA, CDR2 SQIVND (reference sequence). The CDR3 is made up of 16 amino acids. J gave up 4 bases and V 6 bases, and 11 bases lay outside the gene matches. The DNA of the CDR3 is TGTGCCAGTAGCGTCCCAGGGGGCGCGAGGAATCAGCCCCAGCATTTT. Protein product: CASSVPGGARNQPQHF.

The V gene is TRBV5-1, the J gene TRBJ1-1, with D possibly matching TRBD1 (6 bases). V was pared by 5 bases and J by 0 bases, with 14 bases between. This CDR3 has 15 amino acids. Germline loops: CDR1 SGHRS, CDR2 YFSETQ. CDR3 protein: CASRDSITMNTEAFF. The CDR3 DNA reads TGCGCCAGCAGGGACAGCATCACCATGAACACTGAAGCTTTCTTT.